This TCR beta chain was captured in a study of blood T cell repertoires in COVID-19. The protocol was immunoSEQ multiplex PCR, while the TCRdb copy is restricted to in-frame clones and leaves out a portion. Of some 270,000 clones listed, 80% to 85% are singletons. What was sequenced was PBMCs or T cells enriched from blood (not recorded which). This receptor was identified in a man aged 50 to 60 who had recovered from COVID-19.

The CDR3 loop reads CASSPLGHSNNEQFF. Written as DNA, the CDR3 is TGTGCCAGCTCACCACTGGGACATTCAAACAATGAGCAGTTCTTC. V gene TRBV18 combines with J gene TRBJ2-1; D might be TRBD1 (6 bases). In germline, CDR1 is KGHSH, CDR2 LQKENI. With 1 base removed from V and 5 bases from J, the gap between germline ends came to 12 bases. The CDR3 is made up of 15 amino acids.